This TCR beta chain was recovered during a study of esophageal squamous cell carcinoma under preoperative chemotherapy. Study-level information: TCR repertoires were profiled from both peripheral blood T cells and tumor-infiltrating lymphocytes.

Time point given: after preoperative PTX-NDP chemotherapy. Patients received paclitaxel-nedaplatin as preoperative chemotherapy before surgery. Trimming left V 4 bases short and J 10 bases short, with 14 bases between. CDR1 is SEHNR and CDR2 is FQNEAQ in the germline V gene (reference sequence). The CDR3 contains 13 residues. TCRdb re-derived calls from the PCR reads in MiXCR, one entry per CDR3 protein. In the table there are about 18,000 distinct CDR3 sequences, 46% of which are singletons. Collection of the sample occurred from a patient given preoperative chemotherapy. The clonotype originates from a human donor with esophageal squamous cell carcinoma. The donor label of this sample is uncertain. The chain couples TRBV7-9 to TRBJ2-1; TRBD1 is a possible D gene (6 bases). CDR3 sequence (DNA): TGTGCCAGCAGCTCATCGACAGGATACGAGCAGTTCTTC. It translates to CASSSSTGYEQFF.